A single T cell receptor (beta chain) is shown here with its context. There is no known antigen for this receptor. No base qualities exist here, and no much larger clone lies one base off it. V and J are truncated by 1 base and 3 bases respectively, leaving an intervening sequence of 8 bases. Inclusive of the bounding cysteine and phenylalanine, the CDR3 is 13 residues long. Just CDR3 DNA is preserved here, 39 bases in frame from base 1. CDR1 SGDLS and CDR2 YYNGEE were looked up in the germline V gene. Whole blood was collected in K2EDTA tubes by collaborating institutions according to the institutions' own protocols. For TCRbeta analysis, collaborator samples were shipped as frozen whole blood, as isolated PBMCs, or as DNA extracted from either sample type. This sample is part of a study of blood T cell repertoires in COVID-19 (dated by TCRdb to 2018 to 2020). With regard to the full study: Samples from collaborators originated in the United States, Italy and Spain and spanned both the acute and convalescent phases of COVID-19. The prospective study material was composed of cDNA or gDNA derived from T cells, B-cell-depleted T cells, or PBMCs. Subjects who had been exposed to COVID-19, were actively infected with it, or had recovered from it provided the deeply sampled blood TCRbeta repertoires that made up the dataset. A freely available public database, intended as a resource for researchers studying the immune response to SARS-CoV-2, is where the repertoires were released. Samples were obtained from the ongoing ImmuneRACE study (first 160 participants) and from 1,000 to 1,500 subjects provided by 6 global collaborators. Nearly every sample came with metadata listing a de-identified subject ID, COVID-19 status, age in years and sex. HLA class I and class II types, where available, came from metadata supplied by the sample provider rather than from assay-based typing.

Overall results and qualifications from the work: Clinical and demographic metadata were provided uncurated, with the amount varying by source and participant.

TCRbeta CDR3 regions were amplified from genomic DNA by means of the immunoSEQ Assay, a bias-controlled multiplex PCR. Per the source publication's procedure: The number of nucleated cells in each sample was estimated by amplification of reference gene primers within the assay. Sequence reads were collapsed and filtered to measure the absolute abundance of every unique TCRbeta CDR3 rearrangement. For each sample, productive Simpson clonality was calculated by taking the square root of Simpson's diversity index across productive rearrangements. Imported from immuneACCESS, the table was reduced by TCRdb to in-frame sequences with V and J called. These copies leave out some clones; in studies compared against another copy, an unresolved V gene accounts for under half, and the cause of the remainder is not known. D and trimming come from the DNA, and the V and J calls and clone size come from that table. This sample holds 150,000 to 200,000 clones; approximately 79% were observed only once. The top ten constitute 3% of the sample.

The receptor was derived from a woman at least 80 years old with acute or convalescent COVID-19. The sequence is built from TRBV9 and TRBJ2-7; no D segment can be confidently identified. Sequencing input: peripheral blood. The CDR3 protein is CASSVRLGYEQYF. The nucleotide sequence reads as follows: TGTGCCAGCAGCGTAAGACTTGGCTACGAGCAGTACTTC. The variable domain in full, with residues beyond the CDR3 obtained from the reference TRBV9 and TRBJ2-7 genes, is DSGVTQTPKHLITATGQRVTLRCSPRSGDLSVYWYQQSLDQGLQFLIQYYNGEERAKGNILERFSAQQFPDLHSELNLSSLELGDSALYFCASSVRLGYEQYFGPGTRLTVT.